The clone carrying this T cell receptor (beta chain) was counted a few times. This record belongs to a study of regulatory T cells in long-lasting Graves disease. The CDR3 loop spans 17 amino acids. V was clipped by 3 bases and J by 3 bases, with 18 bases between them. Germline V gives CDR1 MNHEY, CDR2 SVGAGI. TCR beta libraries were built with iRepertoire HTBI primers and Arm-PCR of CDR3 regions. A single record per CDR3 protein comes from TCRdb applying MiXCR to the multiplex PCR reads. The sample carries approximately 360,000 distinct CDR3 sequences, roughly 25% recorded once. As to time point: persistent/refractory GD, antithyroid drugs over 5 years with positive TRAb. Making the TCR library involved RNA that had been extracted from PBMCs.

The genes are TRBV6-5 and TRBJ2-1; D gene ambiguous. The source is a woman aged 40 to 55 with Graves disease. The input for sequencing was peripheral blood mononuclear cells (PBMCs), taken when the disease was refractory, from a patient treated with antithyroid drugs. CDR3 protein: CASSYSALRSLYNEQFF. In DNA form, the CDR3 reads TGTGCCAGCAGTTATTCCGCACTGCGGAGCCTCTACAATGAGCAGTTCTTC.